This T cell receptor beta chain emerged from a study of cytomegalovirus exposure and HLA in healthy donors (dated by TCRdb to the late 2010s). Regarding the research as a whole: In an earlier analysis of around 540 of the donors, 276 Gb of sequence data and approximately 100 million unique TCR beta sequences from about 179 million T cells were reported. To decide whether each TCR beta V gene segment behaved as functional or pseudogenic, an earlier analysis of 587 of the donors relied on high-throughput TCR beta sequencing. About 5 DR-DQ haplotypes were handled as single units for association and clustering, since linkage in the cohort was strong. HLA typing covered class I and class II loci at four-digit resolution. The study was designed to test whether signatures of past pathogen exposure could be identified by cataloging public T cell receptors. Donor age, sex, ethnicity and CMV serostatus were compiled alongside the repertoire data. The later analysis used no new phenotypic data to find candidate immune exposures, relying instead on TCR beta sequences and their occurrence across donors. The number of donors typed differed by locus, with roughly 629-640 for A, B, C, DRB1 and DQB1, roughly 520 for DQA1, 606 for DPA1, and some 470 for DPB1. In a later genetic analysis, genome-wide SNP genotypes for about 55% of the roughly 700 donors were used, and that subset was treated as a discovery cohort. All discovery cohort repertoires had been generated using a single sequencing platform. Among the approximately 430 genotyped donors, approximately 81% belonged to the genetic ancestry cluster associated with self-reported Caucasian donors. An early release covering about 600 HLA-typed donors comprised about 300 gigabases of sequencing data and some 79 million unique TCR sequences. To study patterns of TCR occurrence, a later analysis re-analyzed previously published TCR beta repertoires from 666 donors and added high-resolution HLA genotyping. High-throughput TCR immunosequencing, statistical association of individual TCRs with disease status, and machine learning were combined to predict cytomegalovirus infection status. The T cell repertoires of 550 to 850 subjects were profiled by immunosequencing and related to cytomegalovirus serostatus. Across some 400 genotyped donors of the cohort, an average of approximately 240,000 unique TCR beta nucleotide sequences per donor were sequenced, and roughly 18% of those sequences were non-productive. Besides the first cohort of around 700 subjects, a separate validation cohort made up of roughly 120 different subjects was used. General findings and caveats noted by the study authors: It was suggested by the authors that the approach could potentially be generalized to other disease states and immunological phenotypes. Across donors, most TCR sequences were observed very rarely, whereas some public TCRs were present in many individuals. Several of the top co-occurrence clusters appeared to be linked to parvovirus B19, influenza, CMV and Epstein-Barr virus, according to a later analysis. In vitro tests confirmed that a few of the cytomegalovirus-associated TCR beta chains recognize cytomegalovirus antigens. For the cohort, immune exposure information was limited to CMV serostatus. Strong co-occurrence of HLA alleles, especially DR and DQ, made assigning TCR associations to individual alleles difficult. Because HLA typing was missing for some donors at each locus, association tests included only the typed subset. In a later analysis, HLA-associated TCR beta chains were found to be more clonally expanded and to have lower generation probabilities than equally common non-associated chains. Because counts were too low, approximately 18 rarely observed V segments, including chromosome 9 orphons, were excluded from the earlier analysis of fewer than 650 of the donors. In a later analysis, the rate of TCR association differed among HLA loci, with DRB1 alleles having the most associated TCRs and HLA-C alleles having the fewest. Specific HLA alleles were associated with 15,000 to 20,000 TCR beta sequences at a false discovery rate of 0.05 in a later analysis. The classifier was reported to diagnose cytomegalovirus status with high specificity and sensitivity in both the original cohort and the validation cohort. The sequencing pipeline was judged likely to have produced a cluster of highly shared sequence variants as a technical artifact. Linkage disequilibrium might explain the correlated functional status among segregating V segments, but an unknown experimental factor could not be excluded. An earlier analysis of approximately 600 of the donors showed that most TCR beta V segments appeared in productive rearrangements either about 90% or about 30% of the time, which broadly matched IMGT annotations. In a later genetic analysis, a missense DCLRE1C variant was associated with V-gene and J-gene trimming of TCR beta chains, and the association was replicated in an independent cohort. The presence/absence analyses assumed that sequencing depth was roughly uniform across donors, and that assumption may not be true. A total of roughly 160 TCR beta chains were listed by the study as associated with cytomegalovirus. This cohort had only TCR beta chains sequenced, and the lack of alpha or paired-chain data limited which features could be detected. Compared with the approximately 720-donor mean, donors in an Asian-associated ancestry cluster had fewer N-insertions in productive TCRs, according to a later genetic analysis. According to a later analysis, most CMV-associated TCR beta chains appeared to be HLA-restricted, and the HLA associations seemed to be driven largely by CMV exposure. A further reported finding was that TCR beta sequences accurately predicted the HLA-A and HLA-B alleles for most subjects in the first cohort. The 87-base-pair reads could not distinguish some IMGT-functional V segments, including TRBV6-2 and TRBV6-3, so those segments were excluded.

Worth noting for this clone: This receptor's antigen is unknown.

Between the V and J ends, shortened by 3 bases and 0 bases respectively, the junction contains 15 bases. The germline V gene supplies CDR1 MGHRA and CDR2 YSYEKL. The CDR3 measures 17 amino acids from cysteine to phenylalanine. The only DNA kept is the CDR3, 51 bases in frame from the first base. In total, 600 or so healthy bone marrow donors made up the cohort. Cohort members were all nominally healthy when sampled, although unrecorded immune exposures were likely present. The donor tested CMV seronegative, placing the donor among the 300 to 450 seronegative members of the cohort. Every donor gave a peripheral blood sample, and the peripheral blood mononuclear cells from that sample were used for TCR beta sequencing. Genomic DNA extraction from the blood cell samples was performed with the Qiagen DNeasy Blood Extraction Kit. The library was made by the immunoSEQ multiplex PCR assay. The multiplex PCR relied on a mix of 60 forward primers for TCR Vbeta segments and 13 reverse primers for TCR Jbeta segments. The CDR3 region of rearranged TCR beta genes was amplified from genomic DNA by a multiplex PCR assay. The amplified TCR beta libraries were sequenced on the Illumina HiSeq System as 87-base-pair reads. For the original study's pipeline: Across the 670 or so repertoires, a later analysis counted approximately 83 million unique TCR beta chains, some 11 million of which were shared by at least two donors. Raw reads were error-corrected and collapsed into unique sequences with a nearest-neighbor algorithm that merged closely related sequences to remove PCR and sequencing errors. To assign V, D and J gene segments, CDR3 sequences were aligned to IMGT reference sequences. For a sequence to be retained, a match of at least six nucleotides was required to both a V gene segment and a J gene segment. A rearrangement counted as productive if the CDR3 had no stop codons and remained in frame with V and J, and every other rearrangement counted as non-productive. Following IMGT convention, CDR3 was defined as the stretch from the second conserved V-encoded cysteine to the conserved J-encoded phenylalanine. Sequences without an unambiguous match to a single V gene segment were excluded from the earlier analysis of approximately 560 of the donors. In an earlier analysis of several hundred of the donors, V segments were called functional above 56.7% productive rearrangements and were called segregating when the between-donor standard deviation exceeded 5%. A statistical classification framework was built to diagnose cytomegalovirus status from the catalog of TCR beta chain sequences. In a later analysis, V and J genes were assigned by comparing TCR nucleotide sequences against IMGT/GENE-DB human TR gene sequences. The TCRdist pipeline was used in a later analysis to assign CDR3 sequences and most-parsimonious VDJ recombination scenarios. In a later analysis, every TCR beta chain was defined by the combination of its CDR3 amino acid sequence and its V-gene family, and reads without a unique V-gene family were dropped. As a way to deal with suspected cross-contamination and a sequencing artifact, a later analysis dropped approximately 570 nucleotide sequences that were highly shared and had low generation probability. For each public chain, a later analysis derived a clonal expansion index from normalized ranks of inferred template counts within each repertoire. In a later analysis, generation probabilities were computed using a VDJ recombination model fitted to out-of-frame rearrangements, and the results were checked against IGoR. In a later analysis, hypergeometric tests were used to score TCR-TCR, TCR-HLA and TCR-CMV co-occurrence, with a repertoire-size bias correction applied to TCR pairs. In a later analysis, false discovery rates were estimated by permuting HLA or CMV assignments 20 times. A later analysis grouped co-occurring TCRs with DBSCAN, adding TCRdist sequence similarity when clustering within HLA-allele-positive subsets. Repertoires with fewer than 30,000 or more than 120,000 public chains were left out of co-occurrence clustering, as were five repertoires with anomalous nucleotide sharing. TCRdb obtained this table from immuneACCESS and retained in-frame rearrangements with V and J assigned. These tables miss some clones; where compared with another copy, unresolved V genes account for less than half of the shortfall, and the remainder is unexplained. The D gene and trimming were derived from the DNA, and the V and J assignments and clone size from that table. The table for this sample lists under 200,000 clones. The top ten constitute almost 6.5% of the sample.

The sample was PBMCs. This receptor chain uses TRBV4-1 and TRBJ1-3; matching of 5 bases hints at TRBD1 as the D gene. This clonotype was obtained from a man aged 30 to 39 in good health and CMV-seronegative. The CDR3 region reads CASSQVPRAHSGNTIYF. The DNA sequence reads TGCGCCAGCAGCCAGGTCCCCAGGGCCCACTCTGGAAACACCATATATTTT.